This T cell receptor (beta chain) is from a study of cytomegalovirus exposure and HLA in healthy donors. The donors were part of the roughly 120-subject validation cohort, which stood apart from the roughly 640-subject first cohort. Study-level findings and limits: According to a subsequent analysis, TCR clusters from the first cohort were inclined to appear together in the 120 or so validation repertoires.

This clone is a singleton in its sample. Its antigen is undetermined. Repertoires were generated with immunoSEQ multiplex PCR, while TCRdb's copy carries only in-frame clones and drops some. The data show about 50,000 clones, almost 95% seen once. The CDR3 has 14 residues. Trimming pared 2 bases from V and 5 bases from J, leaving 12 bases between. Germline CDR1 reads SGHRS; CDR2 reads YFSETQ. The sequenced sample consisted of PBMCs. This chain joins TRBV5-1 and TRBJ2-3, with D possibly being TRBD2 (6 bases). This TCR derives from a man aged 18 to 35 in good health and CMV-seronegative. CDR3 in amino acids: CASSLSGPGDTQYF. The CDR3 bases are TGCGCCAGCAGCTTAAGCGGGCCAGGAGATACGCAGTATTTT.